Listed below are T cell receptor beta chains from one sample, sequenced in a study of a mutant IDH1 vaccine in newly diagnosed glioma. Their target antigens are unknown. The assay was immunoSEQ multiplex PCR, and TCRdb's table has in-frame clones only and misses some. The repertoire holds approximately 32,000 clones, about nine tenths seen once, with about 2.3% in the top ten. This material consisted of PBMCs, taken from a glioma patient whose treatment included an IDH1 peptide vaccine. The receptor set was obtained from a man in his forties with glioma. CDR3s include the opening cysteine and the closing phenylalanine or tryptophan. The order of the fields is clone size, D gene, V gene, J gene, CDR3 protein, CDR3 DNA. D genes are given only for firm matches. The size field is filled for only some rows; it gives once, few, many or a size class.

.	.	TRBV18	TRBJ1-3	CASSPGTPASGNTIYF	TGTGCCAGCTCACCGGGGACTCCAGCCTCTGGAAACACCATATATTTT
once	TRBD2	TRBV6-1	TRBJ2-5	CASSELAGGPETQYF	TGTGCCAGCAGTGAACTAGCGGGAGGGCCAGAGACCCAGTACTTC
.	.	TRBV5-6	TRBJ2-3	CASSFGGEADTQYF	TGTGCCAGCAGCTTTGGGGGTGAGGCAGATACGCAGTATTTT
.	.	TRBV5-1	TRBJ1-6	CASSLDQGHYNSPLHF	TGCGCCAGCAGCTTAGATCAGGGGCACTATAATTCACCCCTCCACTTT
.	.	TRBV19	TRBJ1-3	CASSTTDRGEGNTIYF	TGTGCCAGTAGTACCACTGACCGAGGAGAAGGAAACACCATATATTTT
once	.	TRBV9	TRBJ2-7	CASSVDQDVGYEQYF	TGTGCCAGCAGCGTGGACCAGGACGTCGGCTACGAGCAGTACTTC
.	.	TRBV5-1	TRBJ2-2	CASSRDRNTGELFF	TGCGCCAGCAGCCGGGATAGGAACACCGGGGAGCTGTTTTTT
.	TRBD2	TRBV10-3	TRBJ2-1	CAISGGTSGYNEQFF	TGTGCCATCAGTGGTGGGACTAGCGGCTACAATGAGCAGTTCTTC
.	.	TRBV7-9	TRBJ1-5	CASSLGADQPQHF	TGTGCCAGCAGCTTAGGAGCGGATCAGCCCCAGCATTTT
once	TRBD1	TRBV10-1	TRBJ1-1	CASSADRERDTEAFF	TGCGCCAGCAGTGCGGACAGGGAACGGGACACTGAAGCTTTCTTT
.	.	TRBV6-5	TRBJ2-5	CASSSKETQYF	TGTGCCAGCAGTTCAAAAGAGACCCAGTACTTC
.	.	TRBV19	TRBJ2-7	CASHRGDGSYEQYF	TGTGCCAGTCATCGCGGGGATGGCTCCTACGAGCAGTACTTC
.	TRBD2	TRBV18	TRBJ2-3	CASSPSLAGGPADTQYF	TGTGCCAGCTCACCCTCACTAGCGGGGGGGCCCGCAGATACGCAGTATTTT
.	TRBD2	TRBV9	TRBJ2-7	CASSVDEGLGYEQYF	TGTGCCAGCAGCGTAGACGAGGGACTAGGCTACGAGCAGTACTTC
.	TRBD2	TRBV4-3	TRBJ2-7	CASSQEWASGRLLSYEQYF	TGCGCCAGCAGCCAAGAGTGGGCTAGCGGGAGACTCTTATCCTACGAGCAGTACTTC
.	TRBD1	TRBV19	TRBJ1-1	CASETTGGTEAFF	TGTGCCAGTGAGACTACAGGGGGCACTGAAGCTTTCTTT
.	.	TRBV10-3	TRBJ2-7	CAISEPTDPDSYEQYF	TGTGCCATCAGTGAGCCTACCGACCCGGACTCCTACGAGCAGTACTTC
.	TRBD2	TRBV18	TRBJ2-5	CASSIAGGSYEETQYF	TGTGCCAGCTCAATAGCGGGGGGGTCGTATGAAGAGACCCAGTACTTC
.	.	TRBV2	TRBJ1-4	CASSGEGRYIATNEKLFF	TGTGCCAGCAGTGGAGAGGGACGATATATTGCAACTAATGAAAAACTGTTTTTT
.	.	TRBV28	TRBJ1-6	CASSKRNSNSPLHF	TGTGCCAGCAGTAAACGGAATAGTAATTCACCCCTCCACTTT
.	TRBD1	TRBV2	TRBJ2-6	CASTTGGQGANVLTF	TGTGCCAGCACTACAGGGGGCCAGGGGGCCAACGTCCTGACTTTC
.	.	TRBV7-3	TRBJ1-1	CASSFIGPSSVRNTEAFF	TGTGCCAGCAGCTTTATAGGCCCCTCCAGTGTAAGGAACACTGAAGCTTTCTTT
.	.	TRBV7-3	TRBJ2-7	CASSFGPAYEQYF	TGTGCCAGCAGCTTTGGGCCAGCCTACGAGCAGTACTTC
.	.	TRBV28	TRBJ2-7	CASRPGGFLTYEQYF	TGTGCCAGCAGACCCGGGGGCTTCCTAACCTACGAGCAGTACTTC
.	.	TRBV6-5	TRBJ2-6	CASSYSRHSGANVLTF	TGTGCCAGCAGTTACTCGAGACACTCTGGGGCCAACGTCCTGACTTTC
.	TRBD2	TRBV7-9	TRBJ2-5	CASSLGGEGQETQYF	TGTGCCAGCAGCTTAGGTGGGGAGGGCCAAGAGACCCAGTACTTC
.	.	TRBV19	TRBJ1-1	CASSIVGGRTEAFF	TGTGCCAGTAGTATTGTTGGGGGACGTACTGAAGCTTTCTTT